Each of the 29 T cell receptor beta chains below was sequenced from the same sample in a study of OX40 agonist ivuxolimab in advanced cancers. Clones were sequenced by immunoSEQ multiplex PCR, and TCRdb holds only the in-frame ones, with some missing. The sample includes approximately 65,000 clones, over 80% of them seen just once. The sequences come from CD4+ or CD8+ T cells sorted from blood, collected in a trial of the OX40 agonist ivuxolimab. These receptors were obtained from an adult with an advanced solid tumor such as melanoma, head and neck, liver or kidney cancer.

This chain links TRBV2 with TRBJ2-1; D is unclear. Germline V gives CDR1 SNHLY, CDR2 FYNNEI. V lost 6 bases and J 0 bases, leaving 9 bases between the germline ends. The CDR3 has 14 amino acids. CDR3 bases: TGTGCCAGCAGGACCCCGGGCTCCTACAATGAGCAGTTCTTC. Translated: CASRTPGSYNEQFF.

CDR3 DNA: TGTGCCAGCAGCTTAGTCACAGGGTTCCAAGAGACCCAGTACTTC. Amino acid sequence: CASSLVTGFQETQYF. The chain has TRBV7-2 and TRBJ2-5; a weak D match, TRBD1 (6 bases). Germline CDR1 is SGHTA and CDR2 is FQGNSA. The V end lost 1 base, the J end lost 1 base, and 10 bases lay between the germline ends. There are 15 residues in the CDR3. Full variable domain (missing parts from reference TRBV7-2 and TRBJ2-5): GAGVSQSPSNKVTEKGKDVELRCDPISGHTALYWYRQSLGQGLEFLIYFQGNSAPDKSGLPSDRFSAERTGGSVSTLTIQRTQQEDSAVYLCASSLVTGFQETQYFGPGTRLLVL.

The table lists this clone with a count of one. V is TRBV5-6 and J is TRBJ2-5; D is unclear. The J call is in doubt because the DNA end fits TRBJ2-7 better. CDR1 is SGHDT, CDR2 YYEEEE, per germline. The CDR3 extends over 16 amino acids. The CDR3 protein is CASSLEFSFLPYEQYF. CDR3 DNA: TGTGCCAGCAGCTTGGAGTTCAGTTTTCTACCCTACGAGCAGTACTTC.

The chain is built from TRBV25-1 and TRBJ2-5; D might be TRBD1 or TRBD2, each matching 5 bases. Per germline, CDR1 MGHDK and CDR2 SYGVNS. V lost 3 bases to trimming and J lost 5 bases, with 10 bases between them. The CDR3 sequence is 13 residues long. As DNA, the CDR3 is TGTGCCAGCAGTGACGGGGCGGCGGAGACCCAGTACTTC. Translated: CASSDGAAETQYF.

This rearrangement joins TRBV6-5 to TRBJ1-2; D perhaps matches TRBD1 (6 bases). Per the germline V gene, CDR1 is MNHEY and CDR2 is SVGAGI. The CDR3 has 16 amino acids. Trimming pared 0 bases from V and 1 base from J, leaving 12 bases between. In DNA form, the CDR3 reads TGTGCCAGCAGTTACTCAGGGACAACTCTTAACTATGGCTACACCTTC. Translated, it gives CASSYSGTTLNYGYTF.

J is TRBJ1-1 and V is TRBV7-2; D remains unclear. Germline values: CDR1 SGHTA, CDR2 FQGNSA. Between the trimmed V and J ends, which lost 7 bases and 1 base, there was a span of 13 bases. The CDR3 is made up of 14 amino acids. CDR3 in DNA: TGTGCCAGCACCATTTATGGAGGGAACACTGAAGCTTTCTTT. Protein product: CASTIYGGNTEAFF.

This chain uses TRBV5-5 with TRBJ1-3; D not resolved. Germline assignment: CDR1 SGHKS and CDR2 YYEKEE (reference sequence). The CDR3 extends over 11 amino acids. The V and J ends lost 0 bases and 8 bases respectively, with 3 bases between them. The CDR3 protein is CASSLEYTIYF. The CDR3 DNA reads TGTGCCAGCAGCTTGGAGTACACCATATATTTT.

The chain joins TRBV18 to TRBJ1-3; the D gene is possibly TRBD1 (5 bases). Germline V gives CDR1 KGHSH, CDR2 LQKENI. The CDR3 length is 14 residues. Trimming left V 3 bases short and J 1 base short, with 7 bases between. CDR3 sequence reads: CASSPQGSGNTIYF. The CDR3 coding sequence is TGTGCCAGCTCACCCCAGGGATCTGGAAACACCATATATTTT. Variable domain in full (rest from reference TRBV18 and TRBJ1-3): NAGVMQNPRHLVRRRGQEARLRCSPMKGHSHVYWYRQLPEEGLKFMVYLQKENIIDESGMPKERFSAEFPKEGPSILRIQQVVRGDSAAYFCASSPQGSGNTIYFGEGSWLTVV.

This chain uses TRBV2 with TRBJ2-2, with D perhaps TRBD1 (6 bases). CDR3 length: 13 residues. CDR1 and CDR2 (germline): SNHLY, FYNNEI. Trimming stripped 4 bases from V and 6 bases from J, with 9 bases between. The CDR3 DNA sequence: TGTGCCAGCAGTGGGGCAGGGGCCGGGGAGCTGTTTTTT. Encoded protein: CASSGAGAGELFF.

The rearrangement joins TRBV30 to TRBJ2-2, with a possible D match to TRBD1 (5 bases). CDR1 is GTSNPN, CDR2 SVGIG, per germline (reference sequence). The CDR3 sequence is 14 residues long. The CDR3 reads CASEPGHNTGELFF. CDR3 coding DNA: TGTGCGTCCGAGCCCGGACACAACACCGGGGAGCTGTTTTTT.

Here the CDR3 DNA reads TGTGCCAGCGGATTGGGCGGGTCCTACAATGAGCAGTTCTTC. It yields the protein CASGLGGSYNEQFF. V usage is TRBV14 and J usage is TRBJ2-1, with a possible D match to TRBD2 (5 bases). The CDR3 runs to 14 residues. CDR1 SGHDN and CDR2 FVKESK come from the germline V gene. Trimming cost V 8 bases and J 1 base, with 12 bases left between them.

This clone was seen more than once but under ten times. The chain employs TRBV2 and TRBJ2-3, with 11 bases identical to TRBD1. CDR1 SNHLY and CDR2 FYNNEI come from the germline V gene. Trimming removed 7 bases from V and 5 bases from J; junction bases left unmatched: 11. The CDR3 consists of 16 residues. CDR3 sequence reads: CASNTRTGQGGDTQYF. The CDR3 nucleotides read TGTGCCAGCAACACACGGACGGGACAGGGGGGAGATACGCAGTATTTT.

This chain connects TRBV19 to TRBJ2-3; 8 nucleotides align to TRBD1. The CDR3 consists of 16 residues. V lost 8 bases, J lost 0 bases, and 10 bases stayed unmatched. CDR1 is LNHDA and CDR2 is SQIVND in the germline V gene (reference sequence). In nucleotides, the CDR3 is TGTGCCAGTCGTAAAGGAGACAGGGGTAGCACAGATACGCAGTATTTT. It translates to CASRKGDRGSTDTQYF. Supplemented by reference TRBV19 and TRBJ2-3, the full variable domain reads DGGITQSPKYLFRKEGQNVTLSCEQNLNHDAMYWYRQDPGQGLRLIYYSQIVNDFQKGDIAEGYSVSREKKESFPLTVTSAQKNPTAFYLCASRKGDRGSTDTQYFGPGTRLTVL.

This sequence joins TRBV25-1 and TRBJ1-4, with D unresolved. The V end lost 3 bases, the J end lost 7 bases, and 12 bases lay between the germline ends. In germline, CDR1 is MGHDK, CDR2 SYGVNS. The CDR3 consists of 14 residues. The CDR3 reads CASSEARVAEKLFF. DNA of the CDR3: TGTGCCAGCAGTGAGGCGAGGGTGGCTGAAAAACTGTTTTTT.

There are many counts of this clone. The chain carries TRBV5-6 and TRBJ1-1; a weak D match, TRBD1 (6 bases). Germline assignment: CDR1 SGHDT and CDR2 YYEEEE. Trimming pared 0 bases from V and 1 base from J, leaving 10 bases between. The CDR3 loop spans 15 amino acids. The CDR3 nucleotides read TGTGCCAGCAGCTTGGGGGGACACAAGAACACTGAAGCTTTCTTT. Encoded protein: CASSLGGHKNTEAFF.

The V call is TRBV19, the J call TRBJ1-2; D perhaps matches TRBD1 (5 bases). The germline V gene encodes CDR1 LNHDA and CDR2 SQIVND (reference sequence). The CDR3 spans 15 residues. The V end lost 0 bases, the J end lost 2 bases, and 10 bases lay between the germline ends. DNA for the CDR3: TGTGCCAGTAGTATAGATTGGGACGGAAACTATGGCTACACCTTC. Amino acids: CASSIDWDGNYGYTF.

The chain has TRBV6-6 and TRBJ2-1; a possible D gene is TRBD1 (5 bases). V was shortened by 6 bases and J by 1 base, with 16 bases between the two germline ends. The CDR3 totals 16 residues. From germline, CDR1 is MNHNY and CDR2 SVGAGI (reference sequence). This CDR3 is CASSPTRVVSYNEQFF. Here the CDR3 DNA reads TGTGCCAGCAGCCCAACCAGGGTGGTGTCCTACAATGAGCAGTTCTTC.

The rearrangement links TRBV5-1 to TRBJ2-2, with unresolved D. The CDR3 runs 15 residues. The germline CDR1 and CDR2 sequences are SGHRS and YFSETQ. V was pared by 0 bases and J by 3 bases, with 9 bases between. The CDR3 is CASSLVVSDTGELFF. DNA of the CDR3: TGCGCCAGCAGCTTGGTTGTCAGCGACACCGGGGAGCTGTTTTTT. Variable domain in full (rest from reference TRBV5-1 and TRBJ2-2): KAGVTQTPRYLIKTRGQQVTLSCSPISGHRSVSWYQQTPGQGLQFLFEYFSETQRNKGNFPGRFSGRQFSNSRSEMNVSTLELGDSALYLCASSLVVSDTGELFFGEGSRLTVL.

The chain has TRBV5-5 and TRBJ2-7; tentatively, D is TRBD1 or TRBD2 (6 bases each). V gave up 5 bases and J gave up 2 bases, with 20 bases separating them. This CDR3 spans 16 amino acids. The germline CDR1 and CDR2 sequences are SGHKS and YYEKEE (reference sequence). The CDR3 sequence: CASSPGSLGGTYEQYV. For the CDR3, the DNA is TGTGCCAGCAGTCCTGGGTCTTTGGGGGGCACCTACGAGCAGTACGTC.

This chain connects TRBV5-5 to TRBJ1-5; tentatively, D is TRBD1 (6 bases). Germline CDR1 reads SGHKS; CDR2 reads YYEKEE (reference sequence). The length of the CDR3 is 16 residues. Deletions cut 0 bases from V and 4 bases from J, with 14 bases between. The CDR3 here is CASSLGLRGENQPQHF. The CDR3 nucleotides read TGTGCCAGCAGCTTGGGTTTGAGGGGGGAAAATCAGCCCCAGCATTTT.

This clone was observed a few times. The chain uses TRBV5-1 and TRBJ1-5; 7 bases fit TRBD1. The junction had 3 bases not matched to a gene; V was cut back by 0 bases and J by 6 bases. The CDR3 is 14 amino acids. The germline gives CDR1 SGHRS, CDR2 YFSETQ. CDR3 coding DNA: TGCGCCAGCAGCTTGGCCCCAGGGGGTCAGCCCCAGCATTTT. Encoded protein: CASSLAPGGQPQHF.

The chain uses TRBV6-5 and TRBJ2-7; 8 positions agree with TRBD1. CDR1 is MNHEY, CDR2 SVGAGI, per germline. Trimming cost V 8 bases and J 6 bases; bases outside gene matches: 6. The CDR3 runs 12 residues. In DNA, the CDR3 is TGTGCCAGCCGTCAGGGGGCAGGCGAGCAGTACTTC. Protein product: CASRQGAGEQYF.

The chain has TRBV6-4 and TRBJ1-1; D unclear. V dropped 3 bases and J dropped 6 bases, with 11 bases sitting between them. CDR1 is MRHNA, CDR2 SNTAGT, per germline. CDR3 length equals 13 residues. CDR3 coding DNA: TGTGCCAGCAGTGAGGAATGGGGTTCTGAAGCTTTCTTT. Its translation: CASSEEWGSEAFF.

The rearrangement links TRBV5-1 to TRBJ2-5; D possibly corresponds to TRBD2 (5 bases). V was clipped by 0 bases and J by 4 bases, with 10 bases between them. The CDR3 has 14 residues. CDR1 SGHRS and CDR2 YFSETQ come from the germline V gene. The CDR3 coding sequence is TGCGCCAGCAGCTTGGCTGTCGGACTAGAGACCCAGTACTTC. Protein product: CASSLAVGLETQYF.

CDR3 nucleotide sequence: TGTGCCACCGGGTATGAGGGAGGGAGAGAGACCCAGTACTTC. This sequence encodes CATGYEGGRETQYF. V and J are TRBV15 and TRBJ2-5; 7 nucleotides align to TRBD2. CDR3 length: 14 residues. V gave up 8 bases and J gave up 4 bases; unmatched junction bases: 10. Germline V gives CDR1 LNHNV, CDR2 YYDKDF (reference sequence).

J is TRBJ2-1 and V is TRBV2; a weak D match, TRBD1 (6 bases). The CDR3 has 12 amino acids. Germline assignment: CDR1 SNHLY and CDR2 FYNNEI. Trimming removed 7 bases at V and 10 bases at J, with 14 bases between. The chain's CDR3 is CASTERGTEQFF. DNA of the CDR3: TGTGCCAGCACTGAGAGGGGGACGGAGCAGTTCTTC.

This chain links TRBV14 with TRBJ2-3, with 7 bases fitting TRBD2. Germline lookup yields CDR1 SGHDN and CDR2 FVKESK. Trimming at V came to 4 bases and at J to 1 base, leaving 8 bases not matched to a gene. The length of the CDR3 is 16 residues. The CDR3 DNA reads TGTGCCAGCAGCCCCGTCCGGAGCGGGGGCACAGATACGCAGTATTTT. This translates into CASSPVRSGGTDTQYF.

This chain joins TRBV27 and TRBJ1-1; weak D call: TRBD1 (6 bases). CDR1 MNHEY and CDR2 SMNVEV come from the germline V gene (reference sequence). Trimming shortened V by 0 bases and J by 5 bases, and 10 bases separated the two germline ends. CDR3 length: 14 amino acids. The chain's CDR3 is CASSLSRGGTEAFF. CDR3 sequence (DNA): TGTGCCAGCAGTTTATCGAGGGGGGGGACTGAAGCTTTCTTT.

The chain carries TRBV6-4 and TRBJ1-2; no firm D call. This CDR3 has 15 amino acids. V lost 6 bases, J lost 5 bases, and 19 bases lay in between. Germline V lookup: CDR1 MRHNA, CDR2 SNTAGT. This CDR3 reads CASRPGPSYVYGYTF. CDR3 bases: TGTGCCAGCAGACCGGGCCCCAGTTACGTATATGGCTACACCTTC.